Shown below are 20 T cell receptor beta chains from a single sample sequenced in a study of cytomegalovirus exposure and HLA in healthy donors. PCR was performed using 60 Vbeta and 13 Jbeta primers. Using immunoSEQ multiplex PCR, the repertoire was profiled, and TCRdb retains in-frame clones only, with some absent. The sample gives fewer than 50,000 clones, over 55% of which show up once; 9.5% to 15% is in the top ten. Sequences were obtained from PBMCs. These receptors came from a man aged 60 to 75 in good health and CMV-seropositive.

This CDR3 reads CASSPSDPYEQYF. CDR3 DNA: TGTGCCAGCTCACCGTCAGATCCGTACGAGCAGTACTTC. This chain links TRBV18 with TRBJ2-7, with D hard to call. Germline CDR1 and CDR2: KGHSH and LQKENI. Trimming shortened V by 3 bases and J by 4 bases, and 10 bases separated the two germline ends. This CDR3 region has 13 residues.

This clone occurred a few times. This CDR3 reads CASSLASLAGVSDTQYF. The DNA for the CDR3 is TGTGCCAGCAGCTTAGCCTCCCTAGCGGGAGTCTCAGATACGCAGTATTTT. The chain joins TRBV7-9 to TRBJ2-3, with TRBD2 identical over 10 bases. The ends lost 0 bases at V and 4 bases at J; junction bases unmatched: 7. CDR1 and CDR2 from the germline V gene are SEHNR and FQNEAQ (reference sequence). The CDR3 totals 17 residues.

The chain carries TRBV7-2 and TRBJ2-7, with unresolved D. The V gene's germline CDR1 is SGHTA and CDR2 FQGNSA. The CDR3 totals 14 residues. V lost 3 bases and J lost 0, with 9 bases in between. The CDR3: CASSFDRSSYEQYF. CDR3 sequence (DNA): TGTGCCAGCAGCTTCGACCGGAGCTCCTACGAGCAGTACTTC.

The chain employs TRBV11-2 and TRBJ2-7, with TRBD2 identical over 8 bases. V dropped 5 bases and J dropped 1; count of bases not matched to a gene: 10. This CDR3 spans 16 amino acids. Germline lookup yields CDR1 SGHAT and CDR2 FQNNGV. CDR3 protein: CASSRNPGLESYEQYF. The CDR3 bases are TGTGCCAGCAGCCGAAACCCGGGACTAGAGTCCTACGAGCAGTACTTC.

The V and J genes are TRBV27 and TRBJ1-1; TRBD1 is a possible D gene (5 bases). CDR1 is MNHEY and CDR2 is SMNVEV in the germline V gene (reference sequence). V lost 2 bases, J lost 7 bases, and 8 bases lay in between. The CDR3 runs 12 residues. The CDR3 coding sequence is TGTGCCAGCAGTTTAAGGGGCCGTGAAGCTTTCTTT. Translation gives CASSLRGREAFF.

J is TRBJ2-1 and V is TRBV25-1, with D unclear. The V gene's germline CDR1 is MGHDK and CDR2 SYGVNS. V was shortened by 5 bases and J by 2 bases, with 7 bases between the two germline ends. This CDR3 is built from 13 residues. The CDR3 DNA sequence: TGTGCCAGCAGTTTCCCTACCTACAATGAGCAGTTCTTC. Its translation is CASSFPTYNEQFF. Full variable domain (missing parts from reference TRBV25-1 and TRBJ2-1): EADIYQTPRYLVIGTGKKITLECSQTMGHDKMYWYQQDPGMELHLIHYSYGVNSTEKGDLSSESTVSRIRTEHFPLTLESARPSHTSQYLCASSFPTYNEQFFGPGTRLTVL.

The V call is TRBV29-1, the J call TRBJ2-5; TRBD1 matches at 7 bases. The J call is uncertain, as TRBJ2-7 better fits the DNA end. The germline V gene encodes CDR1 SQVTM and CDR2 ANQGSEA. CDR3 length equals 14 residues. This CDR3 is CSVEDTGESYEQYF. Written as DNA, the CDR3 is TGCAGCGTTGAAGATACAGGGGAATCCTACGAGCAGTACTTC.

This clone was seen only a few times. This chain links TRBV6-1 with TRBJ1-5; D possibly corresponds to TRBD1 (5 bases). Germline V lookup: CDR1 MNHNS, CDR2 SASEGT. This CDR3 is built from 15 residues. The V gene lost 1 base and the J gene lost 0 bases, with 7 bases spanning the gap. In nucleotides, the CDR3 is TGTGCCAGCAGTGAAGGAGGACATAGCAATCAGCCCCAGCATTTT. Protein sequence: CASSEGGHSNQPQHF.

The chain is built from TRBV5-5 and TRBJ2-3, with TRBD2 matching 9 bases. CDR1 is SGHKS, CDR2 YYEKEE, per germline (reference sequence). V was clipped by 2 bases and J by 2 bases; unmatched bases: 6. CDR3 length: 16 residues. CDR3 DNA: TGTGCCAGCAGCTTTAGGCTAGCGGGACCCACAGATACGCAGTATTTT. Its translation: CASSFRLAGPTDTQYF.

The V call is TRBV19, the J call TRBJ1-5; 9 bases fit TRBD1. Germline-derived CDR1 and CDR2 are LNHDA and SQIVND (reference sequence). The CDR3 totals 13 residues. Losses at the gene ends were 8 bases for V and 6 bases for J; bases not matched to a gene: 5. CDR3 nucleotides: TGTGCCAGTTTGGACAGGGGCGGTCAGCCCCAGCATTTT. This translates into CASLDRGGQPQHF.

This clone has more than one count but fewer than ten. V is TRBV27 and J is TRBJ2-3; 8 bases line up with TRBD1. This CDR3 comprises 14 residues. J was trimmed by 3 bases and V by 6 bases; bases with no gene match: 5. CDR1 MNHEY and CDR2 SMNVEV come from the germline V gene (reference sequence). As DNA, the CDR3 is TGTGCCAGCAGGCAAACAGGGGGGACAGATACGCAGTATTTT. Translated, it gives CASRQTGGTDTQYF.

V and J are TRBV6-1 and TRBJ1-2, with D possibly being TRBD1 (6 bases). The CDR3 contains 12 residues. Germline V CDR1 and CDR2: MNHNS, SASEGT. V shed 9 bases and J shed 4 bases, with 12 bases lying between them. The CDR3 region has the DNA TGTGCCAGTATGACAGGAGGCTATGGCTACACCTTC. Its protein product is CASMTGGYGYTF.

The rearrangement links TRBV10-1 to TRBJ2-6; D is undetermined. The CDR3 has 13 amino acids. Trimming took 9 bases from V and 0 from J, leaving 6 bases between them. Germline CDR1 and CDR2: WNHNN and SYGVQD (reference sequence). CDR3 sequence reads: CAREDSGANVLTF. CDR3 DNA: TGCGCCAGAGAGGACTCTGGGGCCAACGTCCTGACTTTC.

For the CDR3, the DNA is TGTGCCAGCAGCCCCCGGAGGAGCGGAGGCTCCTACGAGCAGTACTTC. This encodes CASSPRRSGGSYEQYF. The rearrangement joins TRBV11-2 to TRBJ2-7, with a possible D match to TRBD2 (5 bases). Per germline, CDR1 SGHAT and CDR2 FQNNGV. The CDR3 runs 16 residues. V shed 5 bases and J shed 0 bases, with 17 bases lying between them.

The gene calls are TRBV14 and TRBJ2-2; the match to TRBD1 covers 9 bases. CDR1 SGHDN and CDR2 FVKESK come from the germline V gene. The length of the CDR3 is 16 residues. V dropped 4 bases and J dropped 4; count of bases not matched to a gene: 7. The CDR3 is CASSRGQGLSTGELFF. The CDR3, as DNA: TGTGCCAGCAGCCGAGGACAGGGGTTGAGCACCGGGGAGCTGTTTTTT.

This clone was counted a few times. The V gene is TRBV6-5, the J gene TRBJ1-1; D not resolved. V lost 0 bases and J lost 1, with 9 bases in between. The CDR3 covers 15 residues. Germline assignment: CDR1 MNHEY and CDR2 SVGAGI. CDR3 region: CASSYSNGGNTEAFF. In DNA, the CDR3 is TGTGCCAGCAGTTACTCGAACGGAGGGAACACTGAAGCTTTCTTT.

V is TRBV7-9 and J is TRBJ2-1; TRBD1 matches 7 bases. CDR3 length: 14 amino acids. V was pared by 5 bases and J by 2 bases, with 3 bases of the junction left unmatched. Germline loops: CDR1 SEHNR, CDR2 FQNEAQ (reference sequence). CDR3 amino acids: CASSRGQTYNEQFF. Here the CDR3 DNA reads TGTGCCAGCAGCCGGGGACAGACCTACAATGAGCAGTTCTTC.

Only one count was recorded for this clone. This sequence joins TRBV4-3 and TRBJ2-4; TRBD2 agrees at 7 bases. The CDR3 sequence is 16 residues long. Per germline, CDR1 LGHNA and CDR2 YSLEER. V was clipped by 0 bases and J by 8 bases; unmatched bases: 10. The CDR3 coding sequence is TGCGCCAGCAGCCAAGAGGTTCTAGCGGTTTTAGACATTCAGTACTTC. It translates to CASSQEVLAVLDIQYF.

This clone was recorded a few times. The chain links TRBV5-4 to TRBJ1-2; maybe TRBD1 (6 bases). Germline assignment: CDR1 SGHNT and CDR2 YYREEE (reference sequence). CDR3 size: 13 residues. Between the trimmed V and J ends, which lost 6 bases and 7 bases, there was a span of 16 bases. DNA of the CDR3: TGTGCCAGCAACGTCCGGGGGGCGGGTGGCTACACCTTC. Amino acids: CASNVRGAGGYTF.

The genes are TRBV28 and TRBJ2-7, with TRBD1 identical over 10 bases. Germline V lookup: CDR1 MDHEN, CDR2 SYDVKM. The CDR3 spans 16 residues. V shed 2 bases and J 2 bases; nucleotides not matched to a gene: 6. The CDR3 spells CASSLETTGGPYEQYF. The DNA of the CDR3 is TGTGCCAGCAGTTTAGAAACGACAGGGGGCCCCTACGAGCAGTACTTC.